Listed here is a single T cell receptor beta chain. Source study methods: Estimation of nucleated cell counts relied on the amplification of reference gene primers. Using immunoSEQ multiplex PCR, the repertoire was profiled, and TCRdb retains in-frame clones only, with some absent. V, J and clone size are those of that table, while D and trimming were read from the DNA. The table includes more than 65,000 clones, around 84% detected once. The sample belongs to a study of blood T cell repertoires in COVID-19. Study information: PBMCs, B-cell-depleted T cells, or T cells were the source of the cDNA or gDNA that made up the material.

This CDR3 has 16 amino acids. Germline loops: CDR1 SGHRS, CDR2 YFSETQ. V was clipped by 4 bases and J by 1 base; unmatched bases: 10. The chain combines TRBV5-1 with TRBJ2-5, with 7 positions matching TRBD1. The clonotype was recovered from a woman aged 45-60 years with acute or convalescent COVID-19. Material: peripheral blood. Here the CDR3 reads CASSGATGRIQETQYF. In DNA, the CDR3 is TGCGCCAGCAGCGGAGCGACAGGGCGAATCCAAGAGACCCAGTACTTC.